The sequence of this T cell receptor beta chain was determined in a study of graft-versus-host responses after intestinal transplantation. About the study: Anti-thymocyte globulin was used for induction in all recipients, who then took tacrolimus and steroids for approximately 3 years.

This CDR3 region has 12 residues. Trimming left V 6 bases short and J 0 bases short, with 3 bases between. The germline CDR1 and CDR2 sequences are MNHEY and SVGAGI. As regards this clone: What it recognizes is unknown.

Data came from immunoSEQ multiplex PCR; TCRdb stores just in-frame clones and leaves some out. Among fewer than 120,000 clones listed, roughly 93% were seen once. The source material was unstimulated CD8+ T cells sorted from spleen or lymph node cells, sampled before intestinal transplant. The J gene is TRBJ2-1, the V gene TRBV6-5; no clear D. This receptor was taken from a human donor who received an intestinal transplant. The CDR3: CASRSSYNEQFF. In DNA, the CDR3 is TGTGCCAGCAGAAGCTCCTACAATGAGCAGTTCTTC.